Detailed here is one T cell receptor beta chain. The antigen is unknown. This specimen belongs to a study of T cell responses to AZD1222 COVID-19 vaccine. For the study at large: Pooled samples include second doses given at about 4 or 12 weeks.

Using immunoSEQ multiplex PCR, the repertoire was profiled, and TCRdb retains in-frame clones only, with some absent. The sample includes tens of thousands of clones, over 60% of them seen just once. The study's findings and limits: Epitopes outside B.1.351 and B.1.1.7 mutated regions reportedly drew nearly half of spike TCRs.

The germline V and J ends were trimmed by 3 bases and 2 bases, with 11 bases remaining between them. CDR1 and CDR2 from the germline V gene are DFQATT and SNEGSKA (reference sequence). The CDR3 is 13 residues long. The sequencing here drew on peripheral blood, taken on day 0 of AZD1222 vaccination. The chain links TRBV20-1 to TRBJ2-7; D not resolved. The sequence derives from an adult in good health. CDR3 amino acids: CSASWNNPYEQYF. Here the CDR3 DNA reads TGCAGTGCTAGTTGGAACAACCCCTACGAGCAGTACTTC.